The T cell receptor (beta chain) under discussion was sequenced for a study of PD-1 blockade in classical Hodgkin lymphoma. Study results and limitations: At baseline, newly diagnosed patients reportedly showed less TCR diversity than healthy donors. Before treatment, complete responders showed about the same diversity as newly diagnosed patients.

A remark on this clone: What it recognizes is unknown.

Only in-frame clones appear in the TCRdb table, and some are missing; sequencing was by immunoSEQ multiplex PCR. The sample gives 900 or so clones, around 83% of which show up once; 30% to 35% is in the top ten. CDR3 length: 17 amino acids. The germline V gene has CDR1 LGHNT and CDR2 FRNRAP. After removal of 0 bases from V and 4 bases from J, the junction contained 8 bases not matched to a gene. Every patient had relapsed following autologous stem cell transplantation, and cohorts differed in brentuximab vedotin exposure. Applied to thawed PBMCs, magnetic negative selection was the method used to isolate CD8+ T cells.

This clonotype was sampled from a human donor with classical Hodgkin lymphoma. This chain links TRBV12-5 with TRBJ2-1; 8 bases are shared with TRBD1. Sequenced material: CD8+ T cells from blood, taken at baseline. CDR3 sequence: CASGLVPGRGLYNEQFF. The DNA for the CDR3 is TGTGCTAGTGGTTTGGTACCGGGCAGGGGGCTTTACAATGAGCAGTTCTTC. Filled out from reference TRBV12-5 and TRBJ2-1, the complete variable domain reads DARVTQTPRHKVTEMGQEVTMRCQPILGHNTVFWYRQTMMQGLELLAYFRNRAPLDDSGMPKDRFSAEMPDATLATLKIQPSEPRDSAVYFCASGLVPGRGLYNEQFFGPGTRLTVL.